These 9 T cell receptor beta chains share one sample of origin, sequenced in a study of T cell responses to AZD1222 COVID-19 vaccine. Sequenced by immunoSEQ multiplex PCR; TCRdb stores in-frame clones only, minus some. The sample contains 100,000 to 130,000 clones, 87% of which appear only once. Source: peripheral blood, taken 28 days after the second AZD1222 dose. The source is an adult who received the AZD1222 COVID-19 vaccine.

The rearrangement uses TRBV7-9 and TRBJ1-6; 10 nucleotides line up with TRBD1. The V gene end was trimmed by 5 bases and the J gene end by 3 bases; junction bases not matched to a gene: 4. Germline V gene lookup returns CDR1 SEHNR and CDR2 FQNEAQ (reference sequence). The CDR3 covers 16 residues. The CDR3 region has the DNA TGTGCCAGCAGCGACGGACAGGGGGTCTATAATTCACCCCTCCACTTT. Translating gives CASSDGQGVYNSPLHF.

The genes are TRBV3-1 (or the pseudogene TRBV3-2) and TRBJ1-2; TRBD1 is a possible D gene (5 bases). V lost 1 base and J lost 3, with 15 bases in between. This CDR3 spans 16 amino acids. Germline CDR1 LGHDT, CDR2 YNNKEL (reference sequence). The CDR3 DNA reads as TGTGCCAGCAGCCAAGGGGGGAACAGCAAAGACTATGGCTACACCTTC. This encodes CASSQGGNSKDYGYTF.

This chain uses TRBV19 with TRBJ1-6; perhaps TRBD1 as D (6 bases). Germline lookup yields CDR1 LNHDA and CDR2 SQIVND (reference sequence). V was clipped by 1 base and J by 8 bases, with 9 bases between them. The CDR3 consists of 14 residues. The CDR3 bases are TGTGCCAGTAGTATAGTGGCAGGGGATTCACCCCTCCACTTT. Its protein product is CASSIVAGDSPLHF.

The chain combines TRBV6-5 with TRBJ2-7, with 10 nucleotides matching TRBD1. The CDR3 spans 15 residues. Looked up from germline, CDR1 is MNHEY and CDR2 is SVGAGI. V was pared by 7 bases and J by 5 bases, with 11 bases of the junction left unmatched. The CDR3 DNA sequence: TGTGCCAGCATACTCCGGGACAGGGGACTCCACGAGCAGTACTTC. Translation: CASILRDRGLHEQYF.

The chain is built from TRBV5-1 and TRBJ1-3; perhaps TRBD1 as D (5 bases). The germline CDR1 and CDR2 sequences are SGHRS and YFSETQ. There are 14 residues in the CDR3. Deletions cut 2 bases from V and 0 bases from J, with 6 bases between. The chain's CDR3 is CASSFQGSGNTIYF. The CDR3 DNA follows: TGCGCCAGCAGCTTCCAGGGCTCTGGAAACACCATATATTTT.

The chain carries TRBV23-1 and TRBJ2-1, with TRBD2 matching 7 bases. TRBV23-1 is sorted into the ORF group, with uncertain function. With V trimmed by 6 bases and J by 8 bases, 10 bases remained unmatched. The CDR3 covers 14 residues. CDR3 DNA sequence: TGCGCCAGCAGCCGAAGGCGGGGGTCCGATGAGCAGTTCTTC. Encoded protein: CASSRRRGSDEQFF.

The rearrangement uses TRBV9 and TRBJ2-7; TRBD1 matches 9 bases. Germline lookup yields CDR1 SGDLS and CDR2 YYNGEE. Trimming at V came to 4 bases and at J to 3 bases, leaving 5 bases not matched to a gene. This CDR3 has 14 residues. The CDR3 DNA is TGTGCCAGCAGCCTCGACAGGGGGGGCTACGAGCAGTACTTC. Its translation is CASSLDRGGYEQYF.

The sample holds one count of this clone. The chain is built from TRBV4-1 and TRBJ2-3, with no clear D. Germline V CDR1 and CDR2: MGHRA, YSYEKL. This CDR3 is 15 amino acids long. V was trimmed by 5 bases and J by 2 bases, leaving 14 bases between them. The CDR3, as DNA: TGCGCCAGCAGCTTTGGGCCAGCCGTCACAGATACGCAGTATTTT. Translation: CASSFGPAVTDTQYF.

The chain employs TRBV5-1 and TRBJ1-2; 8 nucleotides align to TRBD1. The CDR3 is 15 amino acids. CDR1 is SGHRS, CDR2 YFSETQ, per germline. Trimming removed 5 bases from V and 5 bases from J; junction bases left unmatched: 11. CDR3 region: CASSSLPDREYGYTF. CDR3 nucleotides: TGCGCCAGCAGTTCCCTCCCGGACAGGGAATATGGCTACACCTTC.